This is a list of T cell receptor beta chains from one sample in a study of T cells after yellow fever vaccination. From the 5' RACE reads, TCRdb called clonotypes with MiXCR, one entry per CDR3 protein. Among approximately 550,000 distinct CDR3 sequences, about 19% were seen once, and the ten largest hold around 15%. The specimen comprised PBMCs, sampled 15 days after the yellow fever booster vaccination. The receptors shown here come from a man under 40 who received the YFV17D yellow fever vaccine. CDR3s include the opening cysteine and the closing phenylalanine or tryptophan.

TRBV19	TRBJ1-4	CASSARQVPNEKLFF
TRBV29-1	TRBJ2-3	CSVASSTDTQYF
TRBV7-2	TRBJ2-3	CASSSPGLRRQDTQYF
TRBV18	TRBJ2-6	CASSPVGGSGANVLTF
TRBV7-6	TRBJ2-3	CASSVTLTPQYF
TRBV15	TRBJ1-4	CATSREGEKLFF
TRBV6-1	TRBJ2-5	CASSPPRRAPKETQYF
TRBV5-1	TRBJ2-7	CASSQRVLEFEQYF
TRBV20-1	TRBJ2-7	CSASGFLSYEQYF
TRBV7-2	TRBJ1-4	CASSLDPSDEKLFF
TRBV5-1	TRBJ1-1	CASSGQGAPNTEAFF
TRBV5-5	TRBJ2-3	CASSAAGTDTQYF
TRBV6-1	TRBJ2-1	CASRPRSYNEQFF
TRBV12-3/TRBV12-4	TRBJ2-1	CASKGLEASGRAIYNEQFF
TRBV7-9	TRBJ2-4	CASSFEPTGGWYF
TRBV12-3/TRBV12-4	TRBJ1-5	CASSLIGTGDQPQHF
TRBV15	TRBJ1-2	CATSRDEANYGYTF
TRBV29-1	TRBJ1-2	CSGQTGVGYGYTF
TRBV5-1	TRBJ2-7	CASSLTSGGSYEQYF
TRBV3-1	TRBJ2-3	CASSPWTGDTDTQYF
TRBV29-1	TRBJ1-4	CSVEVGRKLFF
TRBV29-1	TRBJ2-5	CSVVRQGHIQETQYF
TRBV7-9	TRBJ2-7	CASSLPRGLGEQYF